This T cell receptor (beta chain) was identified during a study of OX40 agonist ivuxolimab in advanced cancers. On the study more broadly: Partial response was recorded in three patients: one hepatocellular carcinoma and two cutaneous melanoma cases. Overall study findings and caveats: Patients who responded partially at 0.1-3.0 mg/kg showed clonal expansion ranking among the lowest. Both CD4+ and CD8+ T cell populations in blood had undergone clonal expansion by week 6 at 0.1 to 3.0 mg/kg. Relative to CD4+, CD8+ T cells held more expanded clones on average.

The data were produced by immunoSEQ multiplex PCR, yet TCRdb's version contains in-frame clones alone and is incomplete. Altogether some 10,000 clones are present, around four fifths being singletons, with the ten largest covering roughly an eighth. As concerns this clone: What it recognizes is unknown.

The clonotype was recovered from an adult with an advanced solid tumor such as melanoma, head and neck, liver or kidney cancer. This specimen was CD4+ or CD8+ T cells sorted from blood, taken in a trial of the OX40 agonist ivuxolimab.

CDR3 nucleotide sequence: TGCGCCAGCAGCTTGGGCGGGGGAGGGACTGAAGCTTTCTTT. It codes for CASSLGGGGTEAFF. The chain is built from TRBV5-1 and TRBJ1-1, with TRBD1 as a possible D gene (5 bases). This CDR3 is built from 14 residues. Germline V CDR1 and CDR2: SGHRS, YFSETQ. V gave up 0 bases and J gave up 5 bases, with 11 bases separating them.